This TCR beta chain was obtained from a study of T cells in Graves' hyperthyroidism and ophthalmopathy. Only a few counts were recorded for this clonotype. The TCR beta CDR3 regions underwent amplification using RNA transcripts as the source. RT-PCR in the first round (using the HTBI primer set) targeted the TCR CDR3. TCRdb passed the multiplex PCR reads through MiXCR, listing each CDR3 protein once. In the table there are hundreds of thousands of distinct CDR3 sequences, just under 20% of which are singletons. This CDR3 has 15 residues. Unmatched junction bases numbered 5, after V lost 0 bases and J lost 8 bases. CDR1 is SGHRS, CDR2 YFSETQ, per germline. Exclusion of patients followed from uncontrolled infection, other autoimmune disease, pregnancy or lactation. The diagnoses drew upon clinical symptoms, serum thyroxine and TRAb, thyroid ultrasound and orbital computed tomography.

The sequencing input was blood. The clonotype was recovered from a man in his forties with Graves' ophthalmopathy. The chain combines TRBV5-1 with TRBJ1-5; TRBD1 matches at 10 bases. The CDR3, as DNA: TGCGCCAGCAGCTTGGGGGGACAGGGGATCGAGCCCCAGCATTTT. It is translated as CASSLGGQGIEPQHF.